Presented here are 25 T cell receptor beta chains from one specimen sequenced in a study of identifying expanded T cells in peripheral blood. Only in-frame clones appear in the TCRdb table, and some are missing; sequencing was by immunoSEQ multiplex PCR. This repertoire shows about 58,000 clones, approximately 89% found once; its top ten account for 3% to 4.5%. Sequencing was carried out using blood. Every receptor here comes from a person aged 18 to 75 in good health.

This chain connects TRBV2 to TRBJ2-7; D gene uncertain. Deletions cut 6 bases from V and 6 bases from J, with 12 bases between. Germline assignment: CDR1 SNHLY and CDR2 FYNNEI. The CDR3 length is 12 residues. The CDR3 sequence is CASRQILAEQYF. The CDR3 DNA sequence: TGTGCCAGCAGACAGATACTTGCCGAGCAGTACTTC.

The rearrangement links TRBV6-5 to TRBJ1-1; D is possibly TRBD1 (6 bases). Trimming removed 2 bases from V and 1 base from J, with 8 bases in between. Germline assignment: CDR1 MNHEY and CDR2 SVGAGI. This CDR3 has 14 amino acids. The CDR3 DNA is TGTGCCAGCAGTTACGACAGGACGAACACTGAAGCTTTCTTT. This gives the protein CASSYDRTNTEAFF.

The chain employs TRBV12-5 and TRBJ1-2, with D possibly matching TRBD1 (5 bases). The CDR3 totals 12 residues. CDR1 and CDR2 (germline): LGHNT, FRNRAP. V was cut by 5 bases and J by 7 bases, with 11 bases left in between. CDR3 DNA sequence: TGTGCTAGTGGTCGGGGGGAGCTTGGCTACACCTTC. Translating it yields CASGRGELGYTF.

The chain uses TRBV5-4 and TRBJ1-2; 11 nucleotides line up with TRBD1. The CDR3 runs to 14 residues. The V gene end was trimmed by 4 bases and the J gene end by 4 bases; junction bases not matched to a gene: 3. Germline values: CDR1 SGHNT, CDR2 YYREEE (reference sequence). The DNA of the CDR3 is TGTGCCAGCAGCGGGACAGGGGGTAGCTATGGCTACACCTTC. It specifies CASSGTGGSYGYTF.

The V gene is TRBV20-1, the J gene TRBJ1-2; D unclear. CDR1 is DFQATT, CDR2 SNEGSKA, per germline (reference sequence). The V gene lost 6 bases and the J gene lost 5 bases, with 10 bases spanning the gap. The CDR3 spans 11 residues. The DNA of the CDR3 is TGCAGTGCCCAGATAGGGTATGGCTACACCTTC. Encoded protein: CSAQIGYGYTF.

The chain recombines TRBV6-5 with TRBJ2-7, with 8 bases matching TRBD1. Germline values: CDR1 MNHEY, CDR2 SVGAGI. This CDR3 contains 15 residues. The V gene end was trimmed by 6 bases and the J gene end by 2 bases; junction bases not matched to a gene: 9. CDR3 sequence: CASSKDRVGAYEQYF. The CDR3 nucleotides are TGTGCCAGCAGCAAGGACAGGGTAGGGGCCTACGAGCAGTACTTC.

The V call is TRBV9, the J call TRBJ1-5; possible D gene TRBD1, 5 bases. There are 19 residues in the CDR3. With 0 bases removed from V and 3 bases from J, the gap between germline ends came to 22 bases. Germline assignment: CDR1 SGDLS and CDR2 YYNGEE. The CDR3 DNA follows: TGTGCCAGCAGCGTAGGCGTGGGGCGAATCCCCCCTGTCAATCAGCCCCAGCATTTT. Translating it yields CASSVGVGRIPPVNQPQHF.

J is TRBJ1-3 and V is TRBV19; 8 bases are a match to TRBD1. The junction had 10 bases not matched to a gene; V was cut back by 6 bases and J by 6 bases. Per germline, CDR1 LNHDA and CDR2 SQIVND (reference sequence). The CDR3 length is 15 residues. The CDR3 region is CASSPNGQGVNTIYF. As DNA, the CDR3 is TGTGCCAGTAGCCCGAACGGACAGGGCGTAAACACCATATATTTT.

CDR3 nucleotides: TGCGCCAGCAGCTCCTGGGGTGAGGTGCACACTGAAGCTTTCTTT. Translated, it gives CASSSWGEVHTEAFF. The V gene is TRBV5-1, the J gene TRBJ1-1; the D is unclear. The CDR3 runs to 15 residues. Germline values: CDR1 SGHRS, CDR2 YFSETQ. V gave up 3 bases and J gave up 3 bases, with 15 bases separating them.

The chain links TRBV5-6 to TRBJ2-5; D unclear. CDR1 is SGHDT, CDR2 YYEEEE, per germline. V was trimmed by 0 bases and J by 3 bases, leaving 9 bases between them. CDR3 length: 14 residues. CDR3 coding DNA: TGTGCCAGCAGCTTGGGACATGTCGAAGAGACCCAGTACTTC. Translating gives CASSLGHVEETQYF.

The V call is TRBV5-1, the J call TRBJ2-7; 7 nucleotides agree with TRBD1. The V segment lost 0 bases and the J segment 0 bases; nucleotides outside the gene matches: 3. Germline values: CDR1 SGHRS, CDR2 YFSETQ. CDR3 size: 15 residues. Written as DNA, the CDR3 is TGCGCCAGCAGCTTGGAACAGGGGACCTCCTACGAGCAGTACTTC. Protein product: CASSLEQGTSYEQYF.

The chain recombines TRBV5-1 with TRBJ2-3, with D maybe TRBD1 (5 bases). Trimming took 6 bases from V and 2 from J, leaving 16 bases between them. Germline CDR1 reads SGHRS; CDR2 reads YFSETQ. This CDR3 spans 15 amino acids. The chain's CDR3 is CASTRQGSFTDTQYF. CDR3 DNA sequence: TGCGCCAGCACCAGGCAGGGCTCGTTCACAGATACGCAGTATTTT.

The chain carries TRBV7-2 and TRBJ2-7; 7 bases agree with TRBD2. CDR1 is SGHTA, CDR2 FQGNSA, per germline. This CDR3 comprises 14 residues. V was clipped by 2 bases and J by 5 bases; unmatched bases: 6. The CDR3 region is CASSLMRESDEQYF. DNA of the CDR3: TGTGCCAGCAGCTTAATGCGGGAGTCGGACGAGCAGTACTTC.

The V gene is TRBV7-2, the J gene TRBJ2-3; 9 nucleotides match TRBD2. The CDR3 consists of 17 residues. The germline gives CDR1 SGHTA, CDR2 FQGNSA. Germline trimming cut 1 base from V and 1 base from J; bases unmatched to any gene: 6. The chain's CDR3 is CASSLVPSGVGTDTQYF. The DNA for the CDR3 is TGTGCCAGCAGCTTAGTTCCTAGCGGGGTCGGCACAGATACGCAGTATTTT.

The chain recombines TRBV7-9 with TRBJ2-7; 11 bases are shared with TRBD2. V dropped 3 bases and J dropped 5; count of bases not matched to a gene: 6. Germline V gives CDR1 SEHNR, CDR2 FQNEAQ (reference sequence). CDR3 length: 15 residues. The CDR3 is CASSLELAGAHEQYF. Here the CDR3 DNA reads TGTGCCAGCAGCTTGGAACTAGCGGGAGCCCACGAGCAGTACTTC.

This clone was detected once. The chain is built from TRBV4-2 and TRBJ1-1; D may be TRBD1 (5 bases). This CDR3 region has 14 residues. The V gene lost 10 bases and the J gene lost 6 bases, with 21 bases spanning the gap. Looked up from germline, CDR1 is LGHNA and CDR2 is YNFKEQ. The CDR3, as DNA: TGTGCCACCAGTATGGGGGGGGATAGCGCTGAAGCTTTCTTT. It is translated as CATSMGGDSAEAFF.

This chain connects TRBV7-3 to TRBJ2-2; D not certain. V dropped 3 bases and J dropped 5 bases, with 7 bases sitting between them. The CDR3 runs 13 residues. Germline loops: CDR1 SGHTA, CDR2 FQGTGA. In nucleotides, the CDR3 is TGTGCCAGCAGCTTGGATAGGACCGGGGAGCTGTTTTTT. As protein: CASSLDRTGELFF.

The chain has TRBV29-1 and TRBJ2-1; D uncertain. V lost 5 bases and J lost 7, with 9 bases in between. This CDR3 comprises 11 residues. Germline-derived CDR1 and CDR2 are SQVTM and ANQGSEA. This CDR3 reads CSVSYGNEQFF. CDR3 coding DNA: TGCAGCGTTTCGTATGGGAATGAGCAGTTCTTC.

V and J are TRBV5-4 and TRBJ2-7, with D hard to call. CDR3 size: 13 residues. Germline values: CDR1 SGHNT, CDR2 YYREEE (reference sequence). V shed 5 bases and J shed 0 bases, with 9 bases lying between them. CDR3 DNA sequence: TGTGCCAGCAGTCAGCCCACCTCCTACGAGCAGTACTTC. Amino acids: CASSQPTSYEQYF. The entire variable domain, with the rest obtained from reference TRBV5-4 and TRBJ2-7, is as follows: ETGVTQSPTHLIKTRGQQVTLRCSSQSGHNTVSWYQQALGQGPQFIFQYYREEENGRGNFPPRFSGLQFPNYSSELNVNALELDDSALYLCASSQPTSYEQYFGPGTRLTVT.

The chain uses TRBV7-2 and TRBJ1-2; possibly TRBD1 for D (5 bases). The ends were cut back, 4 bases at V and 3 bases at J, with 12 bases in the middle. Germline lookup yields CDR1 SGHTA and CDR2 FQGNSA. The CDR3 length is 14 residues. The CDR3 DNA reads as TGTGCCAGCAGCTCCTCCCAGGGATACTATGGCTACACCTTC. It specifies CASSSSQGYYGYTF.

The chain employs TRBV15 and TRBJ1-5; unclear D gene. V was pared by 0 bases and J by 2 bases, with 8 bases between. Looked up from germline, CDR1 is LNHNV and CDR2 is YYDKDF (reference sequence). This CDR3 is 15 amino acids long. CDR3 coding DNA: TGTGCCACCAGCAGAGATCGGGCAGGCAATCAGCCCCAGCATTTT. It specifies CATSRDRAGNQPQHF.

The rearrangement uses TRBV6-1 and TRBJ1-5, with 9 nucleotides matching TRBD1. Germline V CDR1 and CDR2: MNHNS, SASEGT. The CDR3 has 16 amino acids. J lost 6 bases, V lost 0 bases, and 6 bases had no gene match. Here the CDR3 DNA reads TGTGCCAGCAGTGAAGCTTTGGACAGGGGAATTCAGCCCCAGCATTTT. Its protein is CASSEALDRGIQPQHF.

The chain combines TRBV27 with TRBJ1-4, with TRBD1 as a possible D gene (5 bases). Germline-derived CDR1 and CDR2 are MNHEY and SMNVEV (reference sequence). The CDR3 has 15 residues. The ends were cut back, 2 bases at V and 6 bases at J, with 13 bases in the middle. DNA of the CDR3: TGTGCCAGCAGTTTAATATGGCAGGGCGATGAAAAACTGTTTTTT. Protein product: CASSLIWQGDEKLFF.

The V call is TRBV19, the J call TRBJ1-2; TRBD1 matches 8 bases. Trimming at V came to 0 bases and at J to 7 bases, leaving 13 bases not matched to a gene. There are 17 residues in the CDR3. Germline V gene data show CDR1 as LNHDA and CDR2 as SQIVND (reference sequence). CDR3 bases: TGTGCCAGTAGTATAGATGAACCCAGGGGGCGATTCTCTGGCTACACCTTC. The encoded protein is CASSIDEPRGRFSGYTF.

The chain carries TRBV6-5 and TRBJ1-5; D remains ambiguous. The ends were cut back, 2 bases at V and 5 bases at J, with 7 bases in the middle. CDR3 length: 13 residues. Germline CDR1 MNHEY, CDR2 SVGAGI. The CDR3 reads CASSYLPDQPQHF. CDR3 nucleotide sequence: TGTGCCAGCAGTTACCTGCCGGATCAGCCCCAGCATTTT.